This T cell receptor beta chain was recovered during a study of T cells in Graves' hyperthyroidism and ophthalmopathy (dated by TCRdb to the late 2010s). For the study in its entirety: Peripheral blood was sampled at the time of initial diagnosis, prior to any treatment. To identify TCR V-J signatures that set the groups apart, the researchers used a discovery cohort of more than 95 patients, made up of 43 with Graves' ophthalmopathy and 57 with stable Graves' hyperthyroidism. Whether ophthalmopathy could be predicted prospectively was tested in an independent validation cohort made up of roughly 19 hyperthyroidism patients plus 17 patients who later progressed to ophthalmopathy. For training and testing, the approximately 97 patients in the discovery cohort were randomly divided in a 7:3 ratio. Thyroid tissue and blood T-cell repertoires from several Graves' hyperthyroidism patients were also compared in the study. After sampling, hyperthyroidism patients received methimazole starting at 30 mg daily, and ophthalmopathy patients received high-dose intravenous methylprednisolone. According to the paper, TCR Vbeta CDR3 sequencing was carried out on 135 peripheral blood samples, which came from fewer than 50 ophthalmopathy, under 85 hyperthyroidism and some 17 progressor patients.

A word on this clonotype: The clone's antigen remains unknown. Base qualities are not at hand, and no much larger clone is one base apart.

The germline V gene (reference sequence) yields LNHDA for CDR1 and SQIVND for CDR2. V is clipped by 3 bases and J by 4 bases, and the sequence between their germline boundaries is 13 bases long. The CDR3 spans 15 residues, from the cysteine through the phenylalanine. The CDR3 DNA has 45 bases and is translated from base 1. Amplification of TCR beta CDR3 regions was carried out from RNA transcripts. The first round of RT-PCR for the TCR CDR3 was performed with the HTBI primer set and the Qiagen OneStep RT-PCR kit. The libraries were constructed in a second round of multiplex PCR and then size-selected and purified. Libraries were sequenced paired-end with 100 bp reads on an Illumina HiSeq2000. As for the original processing: SOAPnuke was used to process the raw data, throwing out any read that contained adapters or uncalled bases, had a mean Phred below 15, or lacked an exact constant-primer or identifier match. COPE v1.2.5 was used to merge the high-quality paired reads, and each unique nucleotide sequence was defined as a clonotype. MiTCR v1.1 was used to align clonotypes to the IMGT TRBV, TRBD and TRBJ reference segments. Only V-J combinations with frequency above 0.0001, covering about 99% of repertoires, were analysed. A TCS score was defined as the ratio of F50 (clonal expansion) to E x V (chaos), with BLOSUM62-based TCRdist applied between CDR3 peptides within each V-J. Welch's t-statistics and random forest reduced roughly 500 V-J features to 10 to 15, which were used in a naive Bayes classifier (R e1071). Thyroid-blood repertoire similarity was quantified with the Morisita-Horn index. TCRdb reanalyzed the raw reads on its own, using fastp at Q25 for trimming and MiXCR for clone calling, and kept in-frame beta chains. Identical CDR3 protein sequences are pooled into one entry, listed with their most common genes and DNA. The V and J calls here are based on TCRdb, not the publication. The sample contains hundreds of thousands of distinct CDR3 sequences, about 35% of them found a single time. The ten largest clones represent roughly 30% of the sample.

Overall study results and their limits: Most expanded thyroid clonotypes (frequency above 0.001) were also found in blood, which suggests that blood repertoires may mirror thyroid immune responses. In validation, progression to ophthalmopathy was predicted by the model with 70.59% sensitivity and around 76% specificity, a median of approximately 7.1 months before onset. In cross-validation, a model built on a 13 V-J signature told ophthalmopathy apart from stable hyperthyroidism with 85% to 90% sensitivity and about 81% specificity, and in testing the same model reached 80%/75%. Sample size was not statistically predetermined, and blinding of investigators to group allocation was not performed.

Stable Graves' hyperthyroidism was defined as no progression to ophthalmopathy during 18 months of follow-up. Hyperthyroidism patients were newly diagnosed, with disease duration under 2 months, and aged 18 to 65 years. Exclusion was applied to patients with uncontrolled infections, other autoimmune diseases, pregnancy or lactation. Diagnoses relied on clinical symptoms, serum thyroxine and TRAb, thyroid ultrasound and orbital computed tomography. Ficoll-Paque density gradient centrifugation was used to isolate PBMCs from around 10 ml of fresh peripheral blood. Total RNA was extracted using Trizol reagent, and RNA quality was assessed on an Agilent 2100 Bioanalyzer.

The sequenced sample consisted of blood. The rearrangement combines TRBV19 with TRBJ1-5; the D gene is perhaps TRBD1, from 5 matching bases. The sequence was obtained from a woman aged 40 to 49 with Graves' hyperthyroidism. The bases read TGTGCCAGTAGTATGGAAGACAGACTAAATCAGCCCCAGCATTTT. Its protein reads: CASSMEDRLNQPQHF.